Shown below are 32 T cell receptor beta chains from a single sample sequenced in a study of T cells in Graves' hyperthyroidism and ophthalmopathy. Amplification targeted TCR beta CDR3 regions from RNA transcripts. A first-round RT-PCR of the TCR CDR3 used the HTBI primer set. TCRdb re-called the multiplex PCR reads through MiXCR, storing one row per CDR3 protein. Of roughly 500,000 distinct CDR3 sequences in the sample, about 43% were seen once. Specimen: peripheral blood or thyroid tissue (not recorded which). These receptors were obtained from an adult woman with Graves' disease, either hyperthyroidism or ophthalmopathy (not recorded which).

The chain employs TRBV12-3 or TRBV12-4 and TRBJ2-7, with 7 bases identical to TRBD2. Trimming at V came to 7 bases and at J to 3 bases, leaving 9 bases not matched to a gene. The CDR3 is 14 amino acids. As DNA, the CDR3 is TGTGCCAGCACTCCCCAGGCGGGAGTCTACGAGCAGTACTTC. This codes for CASTPQAGVYEQYF.

The chain recombines TRBV7-2 with TRBJ2-5; D gene ambiguous. Germline V gene lookup returns CDR1 SGHTA and CDR2 FQGNSA. This CDR3 spans 12 amino acids. Trimming stripped 5 bases from V and 5 bases from J, with 9 bases between. CDR3 residues: CASSPAWETQYF. DNA for the CDR3: TGTGCCAGCAGCCCCGCATGGGAGACCCAGTACTTC.

The genes are TRBV28 and TRBJ2-2; D not certain. Germline V gives CDR1 MDHEN, CDR2 SYDVKM. The CDR3 covers 14 residues. V dropped 4 bases and J dropped 6 bases, with 12 bases sitting between them. In DNA, the CDR3 is TGTGCCAGCAGTTCCCCTCGTTGGGCCGGGGAGCTGTTTTTT. Translation: CASSSPRWAGELFF.

The rearrangement uses TRBV2 and TRBJ1-1; D is unclear. Germline CDR1 and CDR2: SNHLY and FYNNEI. Trimming removed 0 bases from V and 11 bases from J, with 7 bases in between. This CDR3 spans 11 amino acids. The CDR3 loop is CASSEAGRAFF. The CDR3 nucleotides are TGTGCCAGCAGTGAAGCGGGTAGGGCTTTCTTT.

The chain joins TRBV7-8 to TRBJ1-2; D is unclear. Trimming took 2 bases from V and 6 from J, leaving 7 bases between them. The length of the CDR3 is 12 residues. CDR1 SGHVS and CDR2 FQNEAQ come from the germline V gene. CDR3 loop: CASSLTENGYTF. In DNA, the CDR3 is TGTGCCAGCAGCTTAACCGAGAATGGCTACACCTTC.

This chain joins TRBV29-1 and TRBJ2-7; TRBD1 matches at 12 bases. The CDR3 is 11 amino acids. CDR1 and CDR2 from the germline V gene are SQVTM and ANQGSEA. The junction had 2 bases not matched to a gene; V was cut back by 8 bases and J by 6 bases. DNA for the CDR3: TGCAGCCCGGGACAGGGGGCCGAGCAGTACTTC. Protein product: CSPGQGAEQYF.

The gene calls are TRBV5-1 and TRBJ1-4; D may be TRBD1 (5 bases). Germline V gene sequence: CDR1 SGHRS, CDR2 YFSETQ. V lost 3 bases and J lost 4, with 10 bases in between. The CDR3 spans 14 residues. Here the CDR3 reads CASSSGTDNEKLFF. CDR3 sequence (DNA): TGCGCCAGCAGCTCCGGGACTGATAATGAAAAACTGTTTTTT.

In this sample, this clonotype turned up many times. This chain connects TRBV4-1 to TRBJ1-2; D is uncertain. V was cut by 0 bases and J by 4 bases, with 12 bases left in between. This CDR3 comprises 15 residues. Germline V lookup: CDR1 MGHRA, CDR2 YSYEKL. CDR3 protein: CASSQDTRRIYGYTF. CDR3 nucleotides: TGCGCCAGCAGCCAAGATACACGGAGAATCTATGGCTACACCTTC.

CDR3 sequence reads: CSAGAGGSYEQYF. In DNA, the CDR3 is TGCAGTGCTGGGGCGGGGGGGTCCTACGAGCAGTACTTC. V and J are TRBV20-1 and TRBJ2-7, with 9 bases that match TRBD2. The CDR3 runs 13 residues. Germline V gives CDR1 DFQATT, CDR2 SNEGSKA (reference sequence). With 5 bases clipped from V and 1 base from J, the junction kept 3 bases outside the gene matches.

The chain links TRBV24-1 to TRBJ2-7; 9 bases map to TRBD2. The CDR3 totals 15 residues. Trimming at V came to 4 bases and at J to 2 bases, leaving 5 bases not matched to a gene. Germline V lookup: CDR1 KGHDR, CDR2 SFDVKD. Here the CDR3 DNA reads TGTGCCACCAGTGACGGGACTAGCAGAACCTACGAGCAGTACTTC. Translating gives CATSDGTSRTYEQYF.

This clonotype was counted a few times. The rearrangement links TRBV7-9 to TRBJ2-3, with D unclear. CDR3 length equals 14 residues. Germline CDR1 is SEHNR and CDR2 is FQNEAQ (reference sequence). Deletions cut 4 bases from V and 6 bases from J, with 14 bases between. The CDR3 bases are TGTGCCAGCAGCTCCCTTCGGAGTAGGGATACGCAGTATTTT. This encodes CASSSLRSRDTQYF.

A remark on this clonotype: Lacking the conserved final phenylalanine or tryptophan, this CDR3 likely reflects a read error. The DNA is left out, because the CDR3 cannot be placed on it with certainty; the CDR3 is given as TCRdb lists it. The chain is built from TRBV7-2 and TRBJ1-1; TRBD1 is the table's D call and was not checked against the DNA. The germline V gene has CDR1 SGHTA and CDR2 FQGNSA. Ends included, the CDR3 has 12 residues. The CDR3 sequence: CASSVRSGTAFY.

This clonotype was picked up many times. J is TRBJ2-5 and V is TRBV12-3 or TRBV12-4; TRBD1 matches 7 bases. The CDR3 runs 15 residues. The V gene end was trimmed by 6 bases and the J gene end by 1 base; junction bases not matched to a gene: 8. The CDR3 coding sequence is TGTGCCAGCAGGATACGGGACAGCCCCCAAGAGACCCAGTACTTC. Its translation: CASRIRDSPQETQYF.

This clonotype has a single count. V usage is TRBV7-9 and J usage is TRBJ1-4, with D tentatively TRBD1 (5 bases). The germline V gene has CDR1 SEHNR and CDR2 FQNEAQ (reference sequence). The V end was cut by 4 bases, the J end by 7 bases, with 13 bases between. CDR3 length: 14 residues. CDR3 sequence (DNA): TGTGCCAGCAGCTCGAACGGGACGGGTGAAAAACTGTTTTTT. It translates to CASSSNGTGEKLFF.

In this sample, this clonotype turned up many times. CDR3 residues: CASSLELAGGTYEQYF. The CDR3 DNA is TGTGCCAGCAGCTTAGAACTAGCGGGAGGGACCTACGAGCAGTACTTC. J is TRBJ2-7 and V is TRBV7-8, with TRBD2 matching 13 bases. V lost 1 base to trimming and J lost 2 bases; unmatched junction nucleotides: 2. The germline V gene has CDR1 SGHVS and CDR2 FQNEAQ. The CDR3 sequence is 16 residues long.

The gene calls are TRBV7-2 and TRBJ1-4; TRBD1 matches at 7 bases. The CDR3 is 15 residues long. The ends lost 1 base at V and 8 bases at J; junction bases unmatched: 7. In germline, CDR1 is SGHTA, CDR2 FQGNSA. The CDR3 DNA reads TGTGCCAGCAGCTTAGGTCCCAGGGGGGGCGAAAAACTGTTTTTT. It translates to CASSLGPRGGEKLFF.

CDR3 DNA: TGCAGCGTTGTGGGCGGGAACCAAGAGACCCAGTACTTC. Amino acid sequence: CSVVGGNQETQYF. This rearrangement joins TRBV29-1 to TRBJ2-5, with D perhaps matching TRBD2 (6 bases). V was shortened by 4 bases and J by 0 bases, with 9 bases between the two germline ends. The CDR3 extends over 13 amino acids. In germline, CDR1 is SQVTM, CDR2 ANQGSEA.

The CDR3 is CAISEWVRQHF. CDR3 nucleotides: TGTGCCATCAGTGAGTGGGTCAGACAGCATTTT. The gene calls are TRBV10-3 and TRBJ1-5, with D uncertain. The CDR3 has 11 residues. The germline V and J ends were trimmed by 1 base and 13 bases, with 8 bases remaining between them. CDR1 and CDR2 (germline): ENHRY, SYGVKD.

This sequence joins TRBV5-1 and TRBJ1-1; D is undetermined. Trimming cost V 0 bases and J 4 bases, with 13 bases left between them. The CDR3 sequence is 15 residues long. Germline-derived CDR1 and CDR2 are SGHRS and YFSETQ. CDR3 bases: TGCGCCAGCAGCTTGGAAGCGGGAGTAGGCACTGAAGCTTTCTTT. It is translated as CASSLEAGVGTEAFF.

This clonotype was counted a few times. V and J are TRBV11-2 and TRBJ1-4, with 10 bases that match TRBD1. The germline CDR1 and CDR2 sequences are SGHAT and FQNNGV. After removal of 4 bases from V and 8 bases from J, the junction contained 7 bases not matched to a gene. The CDR3 is 15 residues long. CDR3: CASSSATGGQEKLFF. CDR3 DNA: TGTGCCAGCAGCTCTGCGACAGGGGGCCAGGAAAAACTGTTTTTT.

Concerning this clonotype itself: A much larger clone is a single base away; this may be a read error. It is likely a read error, because the conserved phenylalanine at the end of the CDR3 is missing. The DNA is omitted, as the CDR3 cannot be located on it reliably, and the CDR3 follows TCRdb's listing. The V call is TRBV28, the J call TRBJ1-1; no check of the table's D call, TRBD1, against the DNA was made. The germline gives CDR1 MDHEN, CDR2 SYDVKM. The CDR3 is made up of 11 amino acids, end residues included. CDR3 protein: CASTSGQGIAV.

This clonotype occurred many times. The chain links TRBV7-2 to TRBJ2-7, with 8 bases identical to TRBD2. From germline, CDR1 is SGHTA and CDR2 FQGNSA. V shed 4 bases, J shed 3 bases, and the junction held 8 bases outside the gene matches. The CDR3 runs to 15 residues. For the CDR3, the DNA is TGTGCCAGCAGCTCTTTGCCCGGGACTAGCTACGAGCAGTACTTC. The encoded protein is CASSSLPGTSYEQYF.

The V gene is TRBV15, the J gene TRBJ1-6, with D perhaps TRBD1 (5 bases). Germline CDR1 reads LNHNV; CDR2 reads YYDKDF (reference sequence). Trimming removed 5 bases from V and 7 bases from J, with 12 bases in between. There are 14 residues in the CDR3. The CDR3 DNA sequence: TGTGCCACCAGCGAGGGGCTTAGGAATTCACCCCTCCACTTT. As protein: CATSEGLRNSPLHF.

At least ten counts were recorded for this clonotype. V is TRBV5-6 and J is TRBJ1-1; TRBD1 might be the D (6 bases). Germline CDR1 reads SGHDT; CDR2 reads YYEEEE. The V and J ends lost 6 bases and 9 bases respectively, with 15 bases between them. The CDR3 loop spans 12 amino acids. As DNA, the CDR3 is TGTGCCAGCAACGGGGGGCGGGGGCAAGCTTTCTTT. It encodes CASNGGRGQAFF.

In its sample, this clonotype was seen many times. The V gene is TRBV19, the J gene TRBJ1-5; no reliable D call. Trimming pared 2 bases from V and 0 bases from J, leaving 5 bases between. This CDR3 has 14 amino acids. Germline V gives CDR1 LNHDA, CDR2 SQIVND (reference sequence). CDR3: CASSIINSNQPQHF. The CDR3 DNA sequence: TGTGCCAGTAGTATAATAAATAGCAATCAGCCCCAGCATTTT.

As to this clonotype: One junction end does not reproduce the germline sequence, and a read error may be involved. V gene TRBV7-8 combines with J gene TRBJ1-6; no reliable D call. The CDR3 loop spans 14 amino acids. Germline V gene lookup returns CDR1 SGHVS and CDR2 FQNEAQ. CDR3 nucleotide sequence: TGTGCCAGCAGCCCACGACGGATAGTTTCATCCCTCCACTTT. Its translation: CASSPRRIVSSLHF.

This chain joins TRBV7-2 and TRBJ2-5; 12 bases match TRBD2. The CDR3 consists of 15 residues. V dropped 5 bases and J dropped 5; count of bases not matched to a gene: 6. From germline, CDR1 is SGHTA and CDR2 FQGNSA. The CDR3 sequence: CASSRTSGNGETQYF. DNA of the CDR3: TGTGCCAGCAGCAGGACTAGCGGGAATGGGGAGACCCAGTACTTC.

This clonotype was detected a few times. The V call is TRBV2, the J call TRBJ2-2; possibly TRBD1 or TRBD2 for D (7 bases each). The germline V gene has CDR1 SNHLY and CDR2 FYNNEI. Trimming cost V 6 bases and J 5 bases, with 16 bases left between them. CDR3 length equals 15 residues. CDR3 in amino acids: CASRHSGGATGELFF. The CDR3 DNA reads as TGTGCCAGCAGGCACTCAGGGGGGGCGACCGGGGAGCTGTTTTTT.

This clonotype was detected a few times. The chain links TRBV7-9 to TRBJ2-2, with 8 bases that match TRBD1. The V gene's germline CDR1 is SEHNR and CDR2 FQNEAQ (reference sequence). J gave up 6 bases and V 6 bases, and 12 bases lay outside the gene matches. The CDR3 totals 16 residues. The CDR3 loop reads CASSPFGNRGAGELFF. The CDR3 region has the DNA TGTGCCAGCAGTCCCTTTGGGAACAGGGGGGCCGGGGAGCTGTTTTTT.

The chain links TRBV6-1 to TRBJ1-5, with a tentative D call TRBD1 (5 bases). The CDR3 has 15 residues. Trimming cost V 4 bases and J 0 bases, with 10 bases left between them. Germline CDR1 reads MNHNS; CDR2 reads SASEGT. In nucleotides, the CDR3 is TGTGCCAGCAGTGGACAGTCGTATAGCAATCAGCCCCAGCATTTT. Residues: CASSGQSYSNQPQHF.

The chain is built from TRBV7-8 and TRBJ2-6; either TRBD1 or TRBD2 may fit D (5 bases each). V was pared by 0 bases and J by 0 bases, with 15 bases between. In germline, CDR1 is SGHVS, CDR2 FQNEAQ. This CDR3 is 19 amino acids long. Here the CDR3 reads CASSLAKVPGTSGANVLTF. The CDR3 bases are TGTGCCAGCAGCTTAGCGAAAGTTCCCGGGACCTCTGGGGCCAACGTCCTGACTTTC.

As concerns this clonotype: The junction shows a germline mismatch at one end, possibly a read error. The V and J genes are TRBV6-6 and TRBJ2-7; D ambiguous. CDR1 is MNHNY and CDR2 is SVGAGI in the germline V gene (reference sequence). There are 14 residues in the CDR3. CDR3 loop: CASSEEIRSYERYF. The CDR3 nucleotides are TGTGCCAGCAGTGAAGAGATCCGCTCCTACGAGCGGTACTTC.